This T cell receptor beta chain was identified in a study of radiation and T cells in renal cell carcinoma. Study background: Nephrectomy followed 15 Gy stereotactic body radiation by 4 weeks.

Sequencing was performed with immunoSEQ multiplex PCR; in TCRdb, only in-frame clones are kept and a portion is missing. The sample lists more than 150,000 clones, approximately 88% occurring once. Remarks on this clone: The target antigen is unknown.

CDR3 size: 16 residues. CDR1 is SGHVS, CDR2 FNYEAQ, per germline. V dropped 5 bases and J dropped 4; count of bases not matched to a gene: 6. Points from the study as a whole: No pretreatment tumor biopsies were available for baseline clonotypes.

Documented time point: blood 2 weeks post-SBRT. Documented treatment: 15 Gy SBRT to primary tumor, nephrectomy 4 weeks later. Radiation-treated patients gave blood at baseline, week 2 and week 4. This renal cell carcinoma was of the clear cell type. The sequenced sample was blood, obtained from a patient whose treatment included radiotherapy and nephrectomy. V gene TRBV7-6 combines with J gene TRBJ2-1, with 12 bases that match TRBD2. The clonotype comes from a woman between 50 and 59 years old with renal cell carcinoma. CDR3 DNA: TGTGCCAGCAGCCCAGGACTAGCGGGGTCTTACAATGAGCAGTTCTTC. This codes for CASSPGLAGSYNEQFF.